The entry below gives a single TCR beta chain sequence along with its context. Which antigen it targets is not known. No much larger clone exists at a distance of one base, and base qualities are not known. Library construction relied on RT-PCR. Sequenced using an Illumina HiSeq 2500. In-frame beta chains were kept once TCRdb had trimmed the public reads at Q25 with fastp and called clones with MiXCR. Each record represents a unique CDR3 protein, reported with the most common genes and DNA among its rows. The sample table shows 500,000 to 550,000 distinct CDR3 sequences, and approximately 22% are seen once. Around 2.8% of the sample comes from the top ten. The entry originates in a study of response to subunit inactivated influenza vaccine (dated by TCRdb to 2016 to 2019). Study-wide context: Deep quantitative profiling of the T cell receptor repertoire was used in the study to follow responses to a trivalent subunit inactivated influenza vaccine. The full study reports these points: According to the authors, only a limited number of new T cells may be recruited by each seasonal influenza vaccination.

V trim: 9 bases; J trim: 4 bases; unmatched bases: 8. Based on the germline V gene, the CDR1 and CDR2 sequences are MGHDK and SYGVNS. The CDR3 holds 14 amino acids from the cysteine to the phenylalanine. Of the read, only the CDR3 DNA is kept; its 42 bases are in frame from base 1. The sample was also reused in another study, on T cells expressing NK-cell markers. Drawing on the second study: TCR beta cDNA libraries were prepared using 5'RACE template switching, which introduced a universal primer site and unique molecular identifiers. In sorted CD3+CD56+NKG2C+, CD3+CD56+NKG2C- and CD3+CD56-NKG2C+ T-cell subsets from about eight donors, TCR beta-chain repertoires were profiled. Among the eight sequenced donors, seven were HCMV-seropositive and one was HCMV-seronegative. To restrict sorting to alphabetaTCR-expressing T cells, an anti-gammadeltaTCR antibody was added in several experiments. In more than five donors, the dominant CD3+CD56+NKG2C+ clonotypes were found to rank among the top 10 CD8+ clonotypes and to make up about 1.0-7.5% of CD8+ T cells. Those dominant clonotypes were again the most abundant among CD3+CD56-NKG2C+ cells in a few donors, at about 28.3-65%. Whether the expanded NKG2C-expressing T cell clones were specific for HCMV antigens remained unclear. All eight donors whose samples were sequenced were randomly selected healthy volunteers, three of them men and five women. A commercial ELISA kit detecting HCMV-specific IgG in serum was used to determine HCMV serostatus. Peripheral blood mononuclear cells were isolated from blood by Ficoll density gradient centrifugation. Using Miltenyi isolation kits, CD4+ and CD8+ T cells were isolated from PBMC through magnetic immunoseparation. cDNA synthesis was primed from the TCR beta constant segment, followed by two successive PCR amplification steps. Sequencing of the libraries produced 2 x 150 bp reads on Illumina HiSeq 2000/2500, MiSeq or NextSeq. Reads were demultiplexed and grouped by UMI with MIGEC, and clonotypes were assembled and quantified with MiTCR. To exclude erroneous sequences, only TCR cDNA sequences supported by at least two reads were retained. The tcR package was used for downstream repertoire analysis, and clonotypes were matched across fractions by CDR3 nucleotide sequence plus V segment. VDJmatch was used to annotate antigen specificity against VDJdb, with one amino acid substitution in CDR3 permitted.

The receptor was isolated from a man aged 50 or older who received an inactivated influenza vaccine. Donor details come from another sample of the same person, matched by shared clones. The sample consisted of CD4+ T cells sorted from PBMCs, taken 12 days after vaccination. The chain was built from TRBV25-1 and TRBJ2-3; TRBD1 agrees with 9 junctional bases. This receptor has the CDR3 CASVSGTGSDTQYF. The DNA is as follows: TGTGCCAGTGTTTCCGGGACAGGGTCAGATACGCAGTATTTT.